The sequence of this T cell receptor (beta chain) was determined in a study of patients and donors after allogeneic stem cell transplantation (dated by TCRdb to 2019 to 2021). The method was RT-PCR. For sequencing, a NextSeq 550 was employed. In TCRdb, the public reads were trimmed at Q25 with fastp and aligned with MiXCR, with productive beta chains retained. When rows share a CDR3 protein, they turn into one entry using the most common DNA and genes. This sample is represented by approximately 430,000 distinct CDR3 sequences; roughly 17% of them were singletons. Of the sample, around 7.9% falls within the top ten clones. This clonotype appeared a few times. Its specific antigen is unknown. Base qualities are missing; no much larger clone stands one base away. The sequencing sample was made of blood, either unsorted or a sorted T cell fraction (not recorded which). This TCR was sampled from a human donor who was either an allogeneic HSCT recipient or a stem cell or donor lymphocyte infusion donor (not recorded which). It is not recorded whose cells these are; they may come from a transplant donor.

The CDR3 protein: CASRAGTLNEQFF. The DNA reads TGTGCCAGTAGAGCCGGGACTCTGAATGAGCAGTTCTTC. The V and J segments used are TRBV19 and TRBJ2-1; a weak D assignment points to TRBD2 (6 bases agree). The CDR1 and CDR2 encoded by the germline V gene (reference sequence) are LNHDA and SQIVND. The CDR3 spans 13 residues, from the cysteine through the phenylalanine. Of all the DNA, just the CDR3 is kept, 39 bases in frame from base 1. V and J lose 6 bases and 7 bases, and a span of 13 bases separates them.